These T cell receptor beta chains were read from a single sample in a study of cytomegalovirus exposure and HLA in healthy donors. Method: immunoSEQ multiplex PCR; TCRdb's copy keeps in-frame clones and lacks some. The profile shows around 160,000 clones, roughly 79% of them singletons. Sequencing was done on a sample of PBMCs. All receptors come from a male donor in good health and CMV-seropositive. The CDR3 runs from the conserved cysteine through the conserved F or W. Fields, in order: clone size, V gene, J gene, D gene, CDR3 DNA, CDR3 protein. A D gene is named only where the DNA matches it firmly. Some rows mark clone size as missing; the rest say once, few, many or name a class of expanded clone.

clone_size: NA; v_call: TRBV9; j_call: TRBJ2-7; d_call: NA; cdr3_nt: TGTGCCAGCAGCGCTGAGGCGGAGTCCATCTACGAGCAGTACTTC; cdr3_aa: CASSAEAESIYEQYF
clone_size: NA; v_call: TRBV5-1; j_call: TRBJ1-1; d_call: NA; cdr3_nt: TGCGCCAGCAGCTTCTCGGGAATGAACACTGAAGCTTTCTTT; cdr3_aa: CASSFSGMNTEAFF
clone_size: NA; v_call: TRBV6-5; j_call: TRBJ2-1; d_call: TRBD2; cdr3_nt: TGTGCCAGCAGTTACTTAACTAGCGGGGAGGTAGGTGAGCAGTTCTTC; cdr3_aa: CASSYLTSGEVGEQFF
clone_size: NA; v_call: TRBV6-6; j_call: TRBJ2-3; d_call: TRBD2; cdr3_nt: TGTGCCAGCAGTCCACTAGCGGGGTCCCCAGATACGCAGTATTTT; cdr3_aa: CASSPLAGSPDTQYF
clone_size: NA; v_call: TRBV5-1; j_call: TRBJ1-4; d_call: NA; cdr3_nt: TGCGCCAGCAGCTTGAGTCAGGGCGGCGAAAAACTGTTTTTT; cdr3_aa: CASSLSQGGEKLFF
clone_size: NA; v_call: TRBV5-6; j_call: TRBJ2-3; d_call: NA; cdr3_nt: TGTGCCAGCAGCTGGGACGGGGTCGGCGGGGACACAGATACGCAGTATTTT; cdr3_aa: CASSWDGVGGDTDTQYF
clone_size: NA; v_call: TRBV7-6; j_call: TRBJ1-2; d_call: NA; cdr3_nt: TGTGCCAGCAGCCAGCTTTCCGGGGTAGCTAACTATGGCTACACCTTC; cdr3_aa: CASSQLSGVANYGYTF
clone_size: NA; v_call: TRBV27; j_call: TRBJ1-2; d_call: NA; cdr3_nt: TGTGCCAGCAGTTTATCGGCGGCCCACTTGGGTGAAGGCAACTATGGCTACACCTTC; cdr3_aa: CASSLSAAHLGEGNYGYTF
clone_size: NA; v_call: TRBV18; j_call: TRBJ2-1; d_call: TRBD2; cdr3_nt: TGTGCCAGCTCACTTAGCGGGGGGGCCGATGAGCAGTTCTTC; cdr3_aa: CASSLSGGADEQFF
clone_size: NA; v_call: TRBV13; j_call: TRBJ1-4; d_call: TRBD1; cdr3_nt: TGTGCCAGCAGCTTAAGAGGGGGCCGGGAGTCCAGATTTGAAAAACTGTTTTTT; cdr3_aa: CASSLRGGRESRFEKLFF
clone_size: NA; v_call: TRBV7-2; j_call: TRBJ2-1; d_call: NA; cdr3_nt: TGTGCCAGCAGCTTAGCGAGAAACAATGAGCAGTTCTTC; cdr3_aa: CASSLARNNEQFF
clone_size: NA; v_call: TRBV5-1; j_call: TRBJ2-7; d_call: NA; cdr3_nt: TGCGCCAGCAGCTTGGGCGGGTACGAGCAGTACTTC; cdr3_aa: CASSLGGYEQYF
clone_size: NA; v_call: TRBV19; j_call: TRBJ1-3; d_call: TRBD1; cdr3_nt: TGTGCCAGTAGTATACGGACAGGGGCCTTCTCTGGAAACACCATATATTTT; cdr3_aa: CASSIRTGAFSGNTIYF
clone_size: NA; v_call: TRBV14; j_call: TRBJ2-3; d_call: NA; cdr3_nt: TGTGCCAGCAGCCACAAGCCTGATACGCAGTATTTT; cdr3_aa: CASSHKPDTQYF
clone_size: NA; v_call: TRBV9; j_call: TRBJ1-3; d_call: NA; cdr3_nt: TGTGCCAGCAGCGCGAGCGGAGGGGCCTACTCTGGAAACACCATATATTTT; cdr3_aa: CASSASGGAYSGNTIYF
clone_size: few; v_call: TRBV5-6; j_call: TRBJ1-2; d_call: NA; cdr3_nt: TGTGCCAGCAGCCATCCAAACTATGGCTACACCTTC; cdr3_aa: CASSHPNYGYTF
clone_size: few; v_call: TRBV6-5; j_call: TRBJ2-7; d_call: TRBD1; cdr3_nt: TGTGCCAGCGGCCGGGACAGCTCCTACGAGCAGTACTTC; cdr3_aa: CASGRDSSYEQYF
clone_size: NA; v_call: TRBV9; j_call: TRBJ2-7; d_call: TRBD1; cdr3_nt: TGTGCCAGCAGCGCGGGACAGGCGCCGCACTACGAGCAGTACTTC; cdr3_aa: CASSAGQAPHYEQYF
clone_size: NA; v_call: TRBV4-1; j_call: TRBJ2-1; d_call: TRBD2; cdr3_nt: TGCGCCAGCAGCCGACAAACTTGGACTAGGCAGCACAATGAGCAGTTCTTC; cdr3_aa: CASSRQTWTRQHNEQFF
clone_size: NA; v_call: TRBV9; j_call: TRBJ2-1; d_call: NA; cdr3_nt: TGTGCCAGCAGCTTTCGGGGCAACGGGGGAGAGCAGTTCTTC; cdr3_aa: CASSFRGNGGEQFF
clone_size: NA; v_call: TRBV9; j_call: TRBJ2-3; d_call: NA; cdr3_nt: TGTGCCAGCAGCGAGGGAGGCGATACGCAGTATTTT; cdr3_aa: CASSEGGDTQYF
clone_size: once; v_call: TRBV12-5; j_call: TRBJ2-6; d_call: TRBD1; cdr3_nt: TGTGCTAGTGGTTTGGTACAGGGGGCGTTGGGGGCCAACGTCCTGACTTTC; cdr3_aa: CASGLVQGALGANVLTF
clone_size: NA; v_call: TRBV2; j_call: TRBJ2-3; d_call: NA; cdr3_nt: TGTGCCAGCAAGGGGGGGAGCACAGATACGCAGTATTTT; cdr3_aa: CASKGGSTDTQYF
clone_size: NA; v_call: TRBV11-2; j_call: TRBJ2-3; d_call: NA; cdr3_nt: TGTGCCAGCAGCTTAGCGGGGAATACGCAGTATTTT; cdr3_aa: CASSLAGNTQYF
clone_size: NA; v_call: TRBV27; j_call: TRBJ2-3; d_call: NA; cdr3_nt: TGTGCCAGCAGTCTTAAACAGGGCGGGGGACGTTCAGATACGCAGTATTTT; cdr3_aa: CASSLKQGGGRSDTQYF
clone_size: NA; v_call: TRBV7-2; j_call: TRBJ2-3; d_call: NA; cdr3_nt: TGTGCCAGCAGCTTATTGCGCGGGGTAGACACAGATACGCAGTATTTT; cdr3_aa: CASSLLRGVDTDTQYF
clone_size: NA; v_call: TRBV2; j_call: TRBJ2-1; d_call: NA; cdr3_nt: TGTGCCAGCAAGGACTCGAGCTCCTACAATGAGCAGTTCTTC; cdr3_aa: CASKDSSSYNEQFF
clone_size: once; v_call: TRBV15; j_call: TRBJ1-2; d_call: NA; cdr3_nt: TGTGCCACCAGCAGAGAGTGGATAACGGGAGGCTACACCTTC; cdr3_aa: CATSREWITGGYTF
clone_size: NA; v_call: TRBV6-5; j_call: TRBJ1-1; d_call: NA; cdr3_nt: TGTGCCAGCAGTCAAAGGGGTAGCCAGACTGAAGCTTTCTTT; cdr3_aa: CASSQRGSQTEAFF
clone_size: NA; v_call: TRBV28; j_call: TRBJ1-2; d_call: TRBD1; cdr3_nt: TGTGCCAGCAGTCCAGGGGGCAGGAATGGCTACACCTTC; cdr3_aa: CASSPGGRNGYTF
clone_size: NA; v_call: TRBV7-9; j_call: TRBJ1-4; d_call: NA; cdr3_nt: TGTGCCAGCAGCCGATCGGGGTATGAAAAACTGTTTTTT; cdr3_aa: CASSRSGYEKLFF
clone_size: NA; v_call: TRBV27; j_call: TRBJ1-5; d_call: NA; cdr3_nt: TGTGCCAGCAGTCCTCAACAGGGTAGCAATCAGCCCCAGCATTTT; cdr3_aa: CASSPQQGSNQPQHF
clone_size: NA; v_call: TRBV6-1; j_call: TRBJ2-7; d_call: NA; cdr3_nt: TGTGCCAGCAGTGAAGAAGGGGGACTAATCTACGAGCAGTACTTC; cdr3_aa: CASSEEGGLIYEQYF
clone_size: few; v_call: TRBV5-1; j_call: TRBJ1-1; d_call: NA; cdr3_nt: TGCGCCAGCAGCTTAACAGACAGTCCATATAACACTGAAGCTTTCTTT; cdr3_aa: CASSLTDSPYNTEAFF
clone_size: few; v_call: TRBV5-6; j_call: TRBJ2-1; d_call: TRBD2; cdr3_nt: TGTGCCAGCAGCGCGACTAGCGGGGGGGCGAGCTCCTACAATGAGCAGTTCTTC; cdr3_aa: CASSATSGGASSYNEQFF
clone_size: NA; v_call: TRBV5-4; j_call: TRBJ2-3; d_call: TRBD2; cdr3_nt: TGTGCCAGCAGCTTGGAGGCTAGCGGAGGGGATACGCAGTATTTT; cdr3_aa: CASSLEASGGDTQYF
clone_size: NA; v_call: TRBV29-1; j_call: TRBJ1-4; d_call: TRBD1; cdr3_nt: TGCAGCGTGGATACAGGGGGCACTAATGAAAAACTGTTTTTT; cdr3_aa: CSVDTGGTNEKLFF
clone_size: NA; v_call: TRBV6-5; j_call: TRBJ1-2; d_call: NA; cdr3_nt: TGTGCCAGCAGTTACTCACCGGGACAATCGTATGGCTACACCTTC; cdr3_aa: CASSYSPGQSYGYTF
clone_size: NA; v_call: TRBV11-2; j_call: TRBJ2-6; d_call: TRBD1; cdr3_nt: TGTGCCAGCAGCCCCCTCGGACAGGGAGACTCTGGGGCCAACGTCCTGACTTTC; cdr3_aa: CASSPLGQGDSGANVLTF
clone_size: NA; v_call: TRBV10-3; j_call: TRBJ2-3; d_call: TRBD2; cdr3_nt: TGTGCCATCAGTAATAGCGGGGCCACAGATACGCAGTATTTT; cdr3_aa: CAISNSGATDTQYF
clone_size: NA; v_call: TRBV5-4; j_call: TRBJ2-3; d_call: TRBD1; cdr3_nt: TGTGCCAGCAGCTTCGGACAGGGGGCAGATACGCAGTATTTT; cdr3_aa: CASSFGQGADTQYF
clone_size: once; v_call: TRBV18; j_call: TRBJ1-3; d_call: NA; cdr3_nt: TGTGCCAGCTCCCCGACAGGTTCTGACGGAAACACCATATATTTT; cdr3_aa: CASSPTGSDGNTIYF
clone_size: NA; v_call: TRBV6-5; j_call: TRBJ2-2; d_call: NA; cdr3_nt: TGTGCCAGCAGTTACTCGGGCAGGAACACCGGGGAGCTGTTTTTT; cdr3_aa: CASSYSGRNTGELFF
clone_size: NA; v_call: TRBV28; j_call: TRBJ2-7; d_call: TRBD2; cdr3_nt: TGTGCCAGCAGTGGGGGACTACACTACGAGCAGTACTTC; cdr3_aa: CASSGGLHYEQYF
clone_size: NA; v_call: TRBV5-1; j_call: TRBJ2-5; d_call: TRBD2; cdr3_nt: TGCGCCAGCAGCCACCGGGCCAATAGCGGGGGGCGAGAGACCCAGTACTTC; cdr3_aa: CASSHRANSGGRETQYF
clone_size: few; v_call: TRBV4-3; j_call: TRBJ2-7; d_call: TRBD2; cdr3_nt: TGCGCCAGCAGCCAAGGTATAGCGGGGAGTACCTACGAGCAGTACTTC; cdr3_aa: CASSQGIAGSTYEQYF
clone_size: few; v_call: TRBV6-1; j_call: TRBJ1-1; d_call: TRBD1; cdr3_nt: TGTGCCAGCAGTGTGGGAACCCAGGGGGCCACTGAAGCTTTCTTT; cdr3_aa: CASSVGTQGATEAFF
clone_size: few; v_call: TRBV4-2; j_call: TRBJ2-2; d_call: TRBD2; cdr3_nt: TGTGCCAGCAGCCCATTGAGCGGGGGGACCGGGGAGCTGTTTTTT; cdr3_aa: CASSPLSGGTGELFF
clone_size: once; v_call: TRBV9; j_call: TRBJ2-1; d_call: TRBD2; cdr3_nt: TGTGCCAGCAGTCGTACTAGCGGGGGAGCTAAAGAGCAGTTCTTC; cdr3_aa: CASSRTSGGAKEQFF
clone_size: NA; v_call: TRBV5-1; j_call: TRBJ2-7; d_call: NA; cdr3_nt: TGCGCCAGCAGCTTGGAGGCAGGGGATTCCTACGAGCAGTACTTC; cdr3_aa: CASSLEAGDSYEQYF
clone_size: NA; v_call: TRBV6-1; j_call: TRBJ2-1; d_call: NA; cdr3_nt: TGTGCCAGCAGTCTCTACAATGAGCAGTTCTTC; cdr3_aa: CASSLYNEQFF
clone_size: NA; v_call: TRBV25-1; j_call: TRBJ1-3; d_call: TRBD1; cdr3_nt: TGTGCCAGCAGTCACATGACAGGGGTTGGAAACACCATATATTTT; cdr3_aa: CASSHMTGVGNTIYF
clone_size: NA; v_call: TRBV6-6; j_call: TRBJ2-7; d_call: NA; cdr3_nt: TGTGCCAGGGTAAGACAGGAGAATTTACTCTCCTACGAGCAGTACTTC; cdr3_aa: CARVRQENLLSYEQYF
clone_size: NA; v_call: TRBV6-4; j_call: TRBJ2-3; d_call: TRBD2; cdr3_nt: TGTGCCAGCAGTGACTCCGCGGGGGGTCTCTCCCCAGATACGCAGTATTTT; cdr3_aa: CASSDSAGGLSPDTQYF
clone_size: NA; v_call: TRBV30; j_call: TRBJ2-2; d_call: TRBD2; cdr3_nt: TGTGCCTGGATGGGGAGGGGTCTTTCGAACACCGGGGAGCTGTTTTTT; cdr3_aa: CAWMGRGLSNTGELFF
clone_size: NA; v_call: TRBV6-5; j_call: TRBJ1-6; d_call: NA; cdr3_nt: TGTGCCAGCAGTAACGGGGGGACCAATTCACCCCTCCACTTT; cdr3_aa: CASSNGGTNSPLHF
clone_size: NA; v_call: TRBV4-2; j_call: TRBJ1-2; d_call: NA; cdr3_nt: TGTGCCAGCAGCCCCTCACTAAACTATGGCTACACCTTC; cdr3_aa: CASSPSLNYGYTF
clone_size: few; v_call: TRBV19; j_call: TRBJ2-1; d_call: NA; cdr3_nt: TGTGCCAGTAGTATAGTTAGCTTCCGCTCCTACAATGAGCAGTTCTTC; cdr3_aa: CASSIVSFRSYNEQFF
clone_size: NA; v_call: TRBV7-3; j_call: TRBJ1-6; d_call: NA; cdr3_nt: TGTGCCAGCAGCTCCCAGGGTGATAATTCACCCCTCCACTTT; cdr3_aa: CASSSQGDNSPLHF